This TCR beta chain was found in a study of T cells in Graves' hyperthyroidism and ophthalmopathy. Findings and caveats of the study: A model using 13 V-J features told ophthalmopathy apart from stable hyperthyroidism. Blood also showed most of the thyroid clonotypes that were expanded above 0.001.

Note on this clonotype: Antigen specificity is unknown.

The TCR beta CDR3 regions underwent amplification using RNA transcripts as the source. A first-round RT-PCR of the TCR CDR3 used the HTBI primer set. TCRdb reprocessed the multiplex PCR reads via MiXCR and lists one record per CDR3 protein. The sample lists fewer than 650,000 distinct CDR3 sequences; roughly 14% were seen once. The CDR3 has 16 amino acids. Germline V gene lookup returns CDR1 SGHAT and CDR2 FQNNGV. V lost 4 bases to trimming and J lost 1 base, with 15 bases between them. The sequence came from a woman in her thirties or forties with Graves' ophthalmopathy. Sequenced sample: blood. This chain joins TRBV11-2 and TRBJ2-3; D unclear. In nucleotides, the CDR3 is TGTGCCAGCAGCTCCCCCTTCGCCCGGGGCACAGATACGCAGTATTTT. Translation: CASSSPFARGTDTQYF. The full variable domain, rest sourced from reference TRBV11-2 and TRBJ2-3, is EAGVAQSPRYKIIEKRQSVAFWCNPISGHATLYWYQQILGQGPKLLIQFQNNGVVDDSQLPKDRFSAERLKGVDSTLKIQPAKLEDSAVYLCASSSPFARGTDTQYFGPGTRLTVL.